Presented here are 27 T cell receptor beta chains from one specimen sequenced in a study of cytomegalovirus exposure and HLA in healthy donors. The PCR contained 60 Vbeta and 13 Jbeta primers. Method: immunoSEQ multiplex PCR; TCRdb's copy keeps in-frame clones and lacks some. The table includes approximately 100,000 clones, roughly four fifths detected once. The sample was PBMCs. The receptors stem from a woman aged 50 to 65 in good health and CMV-seropositive.

The rearrangement joins TRBV7-2 to TRBJ1-5; D gene uncertain. The V gene lost 3 bases and the J gene lost 2 bases, with 5 bases spanning the gap. This CDR3 region has 13 residues. Germline V gene lookup returns CDR1 SGHTA and CDR2 FQGNSA. The CDR3 here is CASSFGGNQPQHF. The CDR3 DNA reads as TGTGCCAGCAGCTTCGGAGGCAATCAGCCCCAGCATTTT.

The rearrangement uses TRBV28 and TRBJ2-5; 7 bases align to TRBD1. The J call may be faulty, since TRBJ2-7 better matches the DNA end. CDR1 and CDR2 from the germline V gene are MDHEN and SYDVKM. The length of the CDR3 is 15 residues. As DNA, the CDR3 is TGTGCCAGCAGTTTGGTTATGGCAGGGGGATACGAGCAGTACTTC. It yields the protein CASSLVMAGGYEQYF.

This clone was picked up a small number of times. This chain connects TRBV19 to TRBJ1-5; 10 bases are shared with TRBD1. The CDR3 runs 17 residues. CDR1 is LNHDA, CDR2 SQIVND, per germline (reference sequence). V trimming: 6 bases; J trimming: 1 base; junction bases outside the gene matches: 9. CDR3 nucleotide sequence: TGTGCCAGTAGCCGGGACAGGGGAGGGTCGAGCAATCAGCCCCAGCATTTT. The encoded protein is CASSRDRGGSSNQPQHF.

The CDR3 region is CASSLVSGGTEAFF. CDR3 nucleotides: TGTGCCAGCAGCTTAGTAAGTGGAGGGACTGAAGCTTTCTTT. V usage is TRBV7-2 and J usage is TRBJ1-1; no reliable D call. This CDR3 has 14 residues. Germline values: CDR1 SGHTA, CDR2 FQGNSA. V lost 1 base to trimming and J lost 5 bases, with 11 bases between them.

The V and J genes are TRBV23-1 and TRBJ1-1, with D possibly TRBD1 on 6 matching bases. TRBV23-1 is noted as an ORF with a role that remains uncertain. This CDR3 is 13 amino acids long. CDR3 sequence reads: CVRGGGAETEAFF. CDR3 DNA sequence: TGCGTCCGGGGCGGGGGCGCAGAAACTGAAGCTTTCTTT.

The rearrangement joins TRBV7-6 to TRBJ2-1, with 10 bases lining up with TRBD2. The CDR3 covers 16 residues. Trimming at V came to 5 bases and at J to 5 bases, leaving 9 bases not matched to a gene. Germline CDR1 SGHVS, CDR2 FNYEAQ. The CDR3, as DNA: TGTGCCAGCAGCCCCCAACTAGCGGGGAAGAACAATGAGCAGTTCTTC. Translation gives CASSPQLAGKNNEQFF.

V is TRBV7-2 and J is TRBJ1-1; 11 nucleotides align to TRBD1. Germline V gives CDR1 SGHTA, CDR2 FQGNSA. The V segment lost 2 bases and the J segment 4 bases; nucleotides outside the gene matches: 3. The CDR3 sequence is 15 residues long. In DNA form, the CDR3 reads TGTGCCAGCAGCTTACTGGGACAGGGGGTCACTGAAGCTTTCTTT. Translating gives CASSLLGQGVTEAFF.

The chain has TRBV5-1 and TRBJ2-1; 9 bases match TRBD2. The CDR3 loop spans 14 amino acids. Germline V CDR1 and CDR2: SGHRS, YFSETQ. The ends lost 4 bases at V and 5 bases at J; junction bases unmatched: 4. As DNA, the CDR3 is TGCGCCAGCAGCGGCCTAGCGGGGAACAATGAGCAGTTCTTC. Translating gives CASSGLAGNNEQFF.

The chain couples TRBV30 to TRBJ1-5; D is undetermined. CDR1 is GTSNPN and CDR2 is SVGIG in the germline V gene (reference sequence). Trimming left V 4 bases short and J 0 bases short, with 10 bases between. CDR3 length: 14 residues. The CDR3 protein is CAWNFPLSNQPQHF. CDR3 DNA sequence: TGTGCCTGGAATTTTCCACTTAGCAATCAGCCCCAGCATTTT.

The chain has TRBV2 and TRBJ2-5, with D tentatively TRBD1 (5 bases). Germline V CDR1 and CDR2: SNHLY, FYNNEI. This CDR3 spans 15 amino acids. V lost 1 base to trimming and J lost 7 bases, with 16 bases between them. The CDR3: CASSEEGLGRGTQYF. Here the CDR3 DNA reads TGTGCCAGCAGTGAAGAAGGCCTGGGTAGGGGGACCCAGTACTTC. The full variable domain, its missing parts supplied by reference TRBV2 and TRBJ2-5, is EPEVTQTPSHQVTQMGQEVILRCVPISNHLYFYWYRQILGQKVEFLVSFYNNEISEKSEIFDDQFSVERPDGSNFTLKIRSTKLEDSAMYFCASSEEGLGRGTQYFGPGTRLLVL.

The chain uses TRBV30 and TRBJ2-2; 9 nucleotides match TRBD2. V lost 1 base, J lost 4 bases, and 7 bases stayed unmatched. The CDR3 has 16 amino acids. In germline, CDR1 is GTSNPN, CDR2 SVGIG (reference sequence). The CDR3 region has the DNA TGTGCCTGGAGTGGCGCGGGGGGGCGGATCACCGGGGAGCTGTTTTTT. Residues: CAWSGAGGRITGELFF.

The rearrangement links TRBV5-6 to TRBJ2-5, with TRBD1 matching over 11 bases. V shed 4 bases and J 5 bases; nucleotides not matched to a gene: 10. CDR1 is SGHDT, CDR2 YYEEEE, per germline. CDR3 size: 16 residues. CDR3 loop: CASSLRTGGRVETQYF. The CDR3 DNA is TGTGCCAGCAGCCTGAGGACAGGGGGCAGGGTTGAGACCCAGTACTTC.

The chain has TRBV6-1 and TRBJ1-2; D gene uncertain. V shed 6 bases and J shed 4 bases, with 15 bases lying between them. The CDR3 extends over 14 amino acids. Germline CDR1 and CDR2: MNHNS and SASEGT. CDR3 nucleotides: TGTGCCAGCAGATCGGGTAGGGAGGTCTATGGCTACACCTTC. This encodes CASRSGREVYGYTF.

The V and J genes are TRBV5-1 and TRBJ2-1, with a tentative D call TRBD1 (5 bases). This CDR3 comprises 14 residues. CDR1 is SGHRS and CDR2 is YFSETQ in the germline V gene. V was pared by 4 bases and J by 5 bases, with 13 bases between. In nucleotides, the CDR3 is TGCGCCAGCAGCCCTTCAGGGTTAGACAATGAGCAGTTCTTC. Protein sequence: CASSPSGLDNEQFF.

The chain has TRBV1 and TRBJ2-5; no DNA check was done on the table's D call, TRBD2. TRBV1 is tagged as a pseudogene. This CDR3 has 18 amino acids. The CDR3 bases are TGCACCAGCAGCCAAGACAGGATAAAGCGGGGGGGCCGAGAGACCCAGTACTTC. It yields the protein CTSSQDRIKRGGRETQYF.

A word on this clone: One junction end disagrees with the germline gene, perhaps due to a read error. V gene TRBV19 combines with J gene TRBJ1-1, with D tentatively TRBD1 (6 bases). This CDR3 is 14 amino acids long. CDR1 is LNHDA, CDR2 SQIVND, per germline (reference sequence). DNA for the CDR3: TGTGCCAGTAGTCCACGACAGGCGAACACTGGAGCTTTCTTT. Residues: CASSPRQANTGAFF.

This chain's CDR3 is CASSFDRGNNEQFF. CDR3 nucleotide sequence: TGTGCCAGCAGCTTTGATAGAGGAAACAATGAGCAGTTCTTC. The chain is built from TRBV7-2 and TRBJ2-1; D is undetermined. This CDR3 spans 14 amino acids. Trimming left V 3 bases short and J 5 bases short, with 11 bases between. The V gene's germline CDR1 is SGHTA and CDR2 FQGNSA. Supplemented by reference TRBV7-2 and TRBJ2-1, the full variable domain reads GAGVSQSPSNKVTEKGKDVELRCDPISGHTALYWYRQSLGQGLEFLIYFQGNSAPDKSGLPSDRFSAERTGGSVSTLTIQRTQQEDSAVYLCASSFDRGNNEQFFGPGTRLTVL.

This rearrangement joins TRBV19 to TRBJ2-1; a weak D match, TRBD1 (6 bases). V lost 9 bases and J 7 bases, leaving 19 bases between the germline ends. Germline-derived CDR1 and CDR2 are LNHDA and SQIVND (reference sequence). The CDR3 length is 14 residues. In DNA, the CDR3 is TGTGCCAGCCACAGGGACGAGAGGAGGAATGAGCAGTTCTTC. It is translated as CASHRDERRNEQFF.

Note on this clone: A read error may produce the germline difference seen at one junction end. This chain connects TRBV5-1 to TRBJ1-3; a weak D match, TRBD1 (6 bases). The CDR3 is 15 amino acids. Germline V gene sequence: CDR1 SGHRS, CDR2 YFSETQ. The DNA of the CDR3 is TGCGCCAGCAGCTCTCTTCCAGGGGCTGGAAGCACCATATATTTT. The encoded protein is CASSSLPGAGSTIYF.

The chain joins TRBV25-1 to TRBJ2-3, with D possibly matching TRBD2 (6 bases). Germline V gives CDR1 MGHDK, CDR2 SYGVNS. The CDR3 spans 17 residues. V lost 0 bases, J lost 0 bases, and 13 bases lay in between. The CDR3 is CASSEYNSGDSTDTQYF. The CDR3 bases are TGTGCCAGCAGTGAATATAATAGCGGTGATAGCACAGATACGCAGTATTTT.

The chain joins TRBV19 to TRBJ1-1; maybe TRBD1 (5 bases). Germline CDR1 is LNHDA and CDR2 is SQIVND (reference sequence). The V and J ends lost 5 bases and 0 bases respectively, with 7 bases between them. The CDR3 spans 13 residues. This CDR3 is CASSRQLNTEAFF. In nucleotides, the CDR3 is TGTGCCAGTAGTCGACAGCTGAACACTGAAGCTTTCTTT.

This clone has only a few counts. This rearrangement joins TRBV28 to TRBJ2-7, with 8 bases that match TRBD1. The germline V gene encodes CDR1 MDHEN and CDR2 SYDVKM. The CDR3 length is 15 residues. J was trimmed by 5 bases and V by 5 bases; bases with no gene match: 11. The CDR3 loop reads CASSGGGQGFNEQYF. The CDR3 DNA reads as TGTGCCAGCAGTGGGGGAGGACAGGGATTCAACGAGCAGTACTTC.

The J gene is TRBJ2-2, the V gene TRBV10-3, with 14 nucleotides matching TRBD2. V lost 6 bases and J lost 0; bases outside the gene matches: 6. The CDR3 totals 18 residues. The germline V gene encodes CDR1 ENHRY and CDR2 SYGVKD. As DNA, the CDR3 is TGTGCCATCAGCCGGACTAGCGGGGGGTCCGCGAACACCGGGGAGCTGTTTTTT. It translates to CAISRTSGGSANTGELFF.

The chain is built from TRBV6-5 and TRBJ1-4, with D possibly being TRBD1 (5 bases). V gave up 6 bases and J gave up 0 bases, with 11 bases separating them. The V gene's germline CDR1 is MNHEY and CDR2 SVGAGI. The CDR3 length is 15 residues. The CDR3, as DNA: TGTGCCAGCAGGCAGGGCGCCGCAACTAATGAAAAACTGTTTTTT. It encodes CASRQGAATNEKLFF.

V is TRBV29-1 and J is TRBJ1-4; D is unclear. The ends were cut back, 7 bases at V and 8 bases at J, with 14 bases in the middle. CDR3 size: 12 residues. The V gene's germline CDR1 is SQVTM and CDR2 ANQGSEA. The chain's CDR3 is CSAREGPEKLFF. CDR3 nucleotide sequence: TGCAGCGCCCGGGAAGGGCCAGAAAAACTGTTTTTT.

The chain is built from TRBV9 and TRBJ2-5; a weak D match, TRBD2 (5 bases). Looked up from germline, CDR1 is SGDLS and CDR2 is YYNGEE. V lost 4 bases and J lost 8, with 21 bases in between. This CDR3 region has 15 residues. The DNA of the CDR3 is TGTGCCAGCAGCCCCACTTTTAACGGCGGAGGAACCCAGTACTTC. Its protein is CASSPTFNGGGTQYF.

The chain recombines TRBV27 with TRBJ2-5; D not certain. The V end was cut by 1 base, the J end by 5 bases, with 8 bases between. Germline CDR1 and CDR2: MNHEY and SMNVEV (reference sequence). The CDR3 contains 13 residues. DNA of the CDR3: TGTGCCAGCAGTTTATTGGTCCGGGAGACCCAGTACTTC. Encoded protein: CASSLLVRETQYF.